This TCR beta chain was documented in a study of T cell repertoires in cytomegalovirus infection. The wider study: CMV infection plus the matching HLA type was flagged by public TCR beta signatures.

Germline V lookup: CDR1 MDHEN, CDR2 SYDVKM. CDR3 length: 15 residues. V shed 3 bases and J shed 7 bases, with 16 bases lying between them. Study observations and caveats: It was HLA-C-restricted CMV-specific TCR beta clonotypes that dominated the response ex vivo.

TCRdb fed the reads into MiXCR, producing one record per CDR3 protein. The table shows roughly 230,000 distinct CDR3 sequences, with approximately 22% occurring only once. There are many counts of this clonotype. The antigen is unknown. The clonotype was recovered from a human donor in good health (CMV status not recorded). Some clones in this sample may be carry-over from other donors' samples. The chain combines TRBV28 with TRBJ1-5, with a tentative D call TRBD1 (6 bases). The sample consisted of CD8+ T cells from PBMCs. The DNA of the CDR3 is TGTGCCAGCAGTTTCTCGGAACAGGGCTACCAGCCCCAGCATTTT. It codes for CASSFSEQGYQPQHF.